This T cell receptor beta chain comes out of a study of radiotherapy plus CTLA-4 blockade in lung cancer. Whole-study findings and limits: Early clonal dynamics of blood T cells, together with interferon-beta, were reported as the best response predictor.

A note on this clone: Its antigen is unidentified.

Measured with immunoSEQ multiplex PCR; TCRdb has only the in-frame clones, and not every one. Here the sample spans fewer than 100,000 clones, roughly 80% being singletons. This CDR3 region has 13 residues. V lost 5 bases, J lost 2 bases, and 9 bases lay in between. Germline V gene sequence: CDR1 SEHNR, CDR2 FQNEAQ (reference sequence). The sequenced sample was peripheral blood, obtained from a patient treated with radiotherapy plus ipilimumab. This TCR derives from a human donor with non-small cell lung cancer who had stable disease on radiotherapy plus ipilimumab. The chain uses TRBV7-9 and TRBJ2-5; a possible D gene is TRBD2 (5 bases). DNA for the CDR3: TGTGCCAGCAGCCCGGGGTTTCAAGAGACCCAGTACTTC. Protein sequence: CASSPGFQETQYF.